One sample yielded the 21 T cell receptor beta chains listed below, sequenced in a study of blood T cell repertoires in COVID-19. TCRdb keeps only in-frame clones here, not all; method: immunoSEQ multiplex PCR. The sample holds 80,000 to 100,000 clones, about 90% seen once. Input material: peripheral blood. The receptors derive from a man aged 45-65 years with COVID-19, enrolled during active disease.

CDR3 coding DNA: TGTGCCAGCAGCGCCGGCACTGAAGCTTTCTTT. Its protein is CASSAGTEAFF. The chain carries TRBV5-8 and TRBJ1-1; D gene unclear. Germline-derived CDR1 and CDR2 are SGHTS and YDEGEE. CDR3 length: 11 amino acids. Trimming took 4 bases from V and 4 from J, leaving 5 bases between them.

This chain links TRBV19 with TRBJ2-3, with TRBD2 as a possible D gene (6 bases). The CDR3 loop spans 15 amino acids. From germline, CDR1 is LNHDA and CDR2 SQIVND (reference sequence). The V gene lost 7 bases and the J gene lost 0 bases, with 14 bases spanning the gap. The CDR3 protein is CASTMGRGSTDTQYF. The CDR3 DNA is TGTGCCAGTACCATGGGGCGGGGCAGCACAGATACGCAGTATTTT.

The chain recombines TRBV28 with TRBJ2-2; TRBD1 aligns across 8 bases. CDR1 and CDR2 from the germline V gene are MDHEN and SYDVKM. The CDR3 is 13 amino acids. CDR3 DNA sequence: TGTGCGGCCTCACAGGGGGACACCGGGGAGCTGTTTTTT. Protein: CAASQGDTGELFF.

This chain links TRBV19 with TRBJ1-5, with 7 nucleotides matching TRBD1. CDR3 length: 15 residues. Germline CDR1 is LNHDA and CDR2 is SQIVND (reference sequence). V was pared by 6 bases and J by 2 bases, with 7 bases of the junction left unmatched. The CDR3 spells CASRTGLLGNQPQHF. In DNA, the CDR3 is TGTGCCAGTAGGACAGGGCTCCTGGGCAATCAGCCCCAGCATTTT.

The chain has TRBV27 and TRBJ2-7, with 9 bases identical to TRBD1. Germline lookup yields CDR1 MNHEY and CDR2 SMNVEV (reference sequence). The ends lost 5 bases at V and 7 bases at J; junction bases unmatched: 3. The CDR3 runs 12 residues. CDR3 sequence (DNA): TGTGCCAGCAGTCCCGACAGGGGGGAGCAGTACTTC. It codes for CASSPDRGEQYF.

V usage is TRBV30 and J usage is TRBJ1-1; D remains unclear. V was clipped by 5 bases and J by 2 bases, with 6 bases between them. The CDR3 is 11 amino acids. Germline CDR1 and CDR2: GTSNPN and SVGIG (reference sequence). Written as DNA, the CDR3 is TGTGCCTGGGCCCTAAACACTGAAGCTTTCTTT. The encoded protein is CAWALNTEAFF. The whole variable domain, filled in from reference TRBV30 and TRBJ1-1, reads SQTIHQWPATLVQPVGSPLSLECTVEGTSNPNLYWYRQAAGRGLQLLFYSVGIGQISSEVPQNLSASRPQDRQFILSSKKLLLSDSGFYLCAWALNTEAFFGQGTRLTVV.

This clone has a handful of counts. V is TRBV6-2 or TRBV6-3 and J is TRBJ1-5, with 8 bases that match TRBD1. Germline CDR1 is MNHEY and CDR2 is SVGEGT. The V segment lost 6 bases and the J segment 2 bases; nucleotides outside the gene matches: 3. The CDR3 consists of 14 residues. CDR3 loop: CASSHRGGNQPQHF. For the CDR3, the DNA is TGTGCCAGCAGCCACAGGGGGGGCAATCAGCCCCAGCATTTT.

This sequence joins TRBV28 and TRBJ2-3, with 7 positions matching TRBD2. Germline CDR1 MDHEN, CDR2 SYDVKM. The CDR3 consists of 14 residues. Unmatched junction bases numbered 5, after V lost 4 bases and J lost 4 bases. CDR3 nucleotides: TGTGCCAGCAGTTCCGGGGGGAGCGCAGATACGCAGTATTTT. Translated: CASSSGGSADTQYF.

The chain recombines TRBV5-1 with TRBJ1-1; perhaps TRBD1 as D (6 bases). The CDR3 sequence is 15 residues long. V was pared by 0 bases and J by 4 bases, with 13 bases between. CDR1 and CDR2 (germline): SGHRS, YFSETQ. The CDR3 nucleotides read TGCGCCAGCAGCTTGGAGGGGGTCGAAGGCACTGAAGCTTTCTTT. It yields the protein CASSLEGVEGTEAFF. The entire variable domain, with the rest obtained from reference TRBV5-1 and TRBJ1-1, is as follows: KAGVTQTPRYLIKTRGQQVTLSCSPISGHRSVSWYQQTPGQGLQFLFEYFSETQRNKGNFPGRFSGRQFSNSRSEMNVSTLELGDSALYLCASSLEGVEGTEAFFGQGTRLTVV.

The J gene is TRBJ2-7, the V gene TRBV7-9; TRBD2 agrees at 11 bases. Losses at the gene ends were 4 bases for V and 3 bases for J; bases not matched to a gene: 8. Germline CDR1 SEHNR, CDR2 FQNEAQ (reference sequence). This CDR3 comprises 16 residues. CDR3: CASSSRISGGDYEQYF. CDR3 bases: TGTGCCAGCAGCTCTCGGATTAGCGGGGGGGACTACGAGCAGTACTTC.

The CDR3 reads CASRRTVNYGYTF. The CDR3 nucleotides are TGTGCCAGTAGGCGTACAGTCAACTATGGCTACACCTTC. The chain has TRBV19 and TRBJ1-2; D is undetermined. The CDR3 is 13 residues long. Germline V CDR1 and CDR2: LNHDA, SQIVND (reference sequence). Trimming took 6 bases from V and 2 from J, leaving 10 bases between them.

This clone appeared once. The CDR3 spells CASSYDRQGRFALHF. CDR3 nucleotide sequence: TGTGCCAGCAGTTACGATAGACAGGGGAGGTTCGCCCTCCACTTT. This sequence joins TRBV6-5 and TRBJ1-6; 8 positions agree with TRBD1. J lost 14 bases, V lost 2 bases, and 11 bases had no gene match. This CDR3 is 15 amino acids long. The germline CDR1 and CDR2 sequences are MNHEY and SVGAGI.

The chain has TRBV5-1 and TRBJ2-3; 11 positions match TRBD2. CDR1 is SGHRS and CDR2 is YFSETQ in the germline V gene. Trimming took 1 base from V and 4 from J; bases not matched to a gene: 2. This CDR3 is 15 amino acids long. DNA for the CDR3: TGCGCCAGCAGCTTGTCACTAGCGGGGGCAGATACGCAGTATTTT. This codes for CASSLSLAGADTQYF.

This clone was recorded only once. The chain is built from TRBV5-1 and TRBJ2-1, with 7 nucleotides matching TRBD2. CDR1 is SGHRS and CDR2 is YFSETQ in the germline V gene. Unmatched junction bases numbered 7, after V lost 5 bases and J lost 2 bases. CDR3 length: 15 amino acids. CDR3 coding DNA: TGCGCCAGCAGAATATCTAGCGGACCCTACAATGAGCAGTTCTTC. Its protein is CASRISSGPYNEQFF. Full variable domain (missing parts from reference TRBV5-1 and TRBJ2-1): KAGVTQTPRYLIKTRGQQVTLSCSPISGHRSVSWYQQTPGQGLQFLFEYFSETQRNKGNFPGRFSGRQFSNSRSEMNVSTLELGDSALYLCASRISSGPYNEQFFGPGTRLTVL.

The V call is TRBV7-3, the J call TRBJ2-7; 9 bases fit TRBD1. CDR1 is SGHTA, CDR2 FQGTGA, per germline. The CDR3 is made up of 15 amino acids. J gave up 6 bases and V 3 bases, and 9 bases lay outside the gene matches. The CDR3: CASSFPGQGPSEQYF. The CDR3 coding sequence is TGTGCCAGCAGCTTCCCGGGACAGGGTCCTTCCGAGCAGTACTTC.

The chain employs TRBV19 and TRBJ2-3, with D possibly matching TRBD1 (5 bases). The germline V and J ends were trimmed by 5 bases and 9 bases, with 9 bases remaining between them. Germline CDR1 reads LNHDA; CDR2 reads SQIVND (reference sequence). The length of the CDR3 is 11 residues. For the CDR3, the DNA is TGTGCCAGTAGTTCATCAGGGACGCAGTATTTT. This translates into CASSSSGTQYF.

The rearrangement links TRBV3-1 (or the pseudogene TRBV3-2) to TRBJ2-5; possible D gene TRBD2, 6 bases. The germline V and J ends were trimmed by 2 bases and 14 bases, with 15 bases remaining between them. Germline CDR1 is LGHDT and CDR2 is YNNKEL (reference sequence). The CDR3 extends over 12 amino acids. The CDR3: CASSQTTVAEYF. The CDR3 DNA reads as TGTGCCAGCAGCCAAACGACTGTAGCGGAATACTTC.

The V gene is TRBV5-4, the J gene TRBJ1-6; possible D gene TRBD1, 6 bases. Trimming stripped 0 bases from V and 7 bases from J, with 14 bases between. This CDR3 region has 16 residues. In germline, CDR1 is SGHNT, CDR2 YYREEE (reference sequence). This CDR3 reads CASSLAKQGWNSPLHF. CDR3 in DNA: TGTGCCAGCAGCTTGGCCAAGCAGGGGTGGAATTCACCCCTCCACTTT.

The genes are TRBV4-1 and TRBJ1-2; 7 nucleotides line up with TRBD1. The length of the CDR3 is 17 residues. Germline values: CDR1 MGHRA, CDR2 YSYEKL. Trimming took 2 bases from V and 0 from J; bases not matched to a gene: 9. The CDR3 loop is CASSQTTRTGTNYGYTF. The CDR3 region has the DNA TGCGCCAGCAGCCAAACTACAAGGACAGGAACTAACTATGGCTACACCTTC.

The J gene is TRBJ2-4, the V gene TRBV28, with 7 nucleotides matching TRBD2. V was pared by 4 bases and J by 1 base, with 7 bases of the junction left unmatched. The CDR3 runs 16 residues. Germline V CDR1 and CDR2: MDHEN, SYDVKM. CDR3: CASSYPWEGAKNIQYF. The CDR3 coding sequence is TGTGCCAGCAGTTACCCGTGGGAGGGGGCCAAAAACATTCAGTACTTC. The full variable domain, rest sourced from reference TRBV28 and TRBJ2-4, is DVKVTQSSRYLVKRTGEKVFLECVQDMDHENMFWYRQDPGLGLRLIYFSYDVKMKEKGDIPEGYSVSREKKERFSLILESASTNQTSMYLCASSYPWEGAKNIQYFGAGTRLSVL.

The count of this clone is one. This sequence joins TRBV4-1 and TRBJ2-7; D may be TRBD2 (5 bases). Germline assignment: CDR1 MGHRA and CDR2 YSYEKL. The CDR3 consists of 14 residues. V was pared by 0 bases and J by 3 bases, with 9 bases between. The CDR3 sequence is CASSQDPEGYEQYF. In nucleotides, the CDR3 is TGCGCCAGCAGCCAAGATCCTGAGGGCTACGAGCAGTACTTC.